Shown below are 2 T cell receptor beta chains from a single sample sequenced in a study of radiotherapy plus CTLA-4 blockade in lung cancer. Method: immunoSEQ multiplex PCR; TCRdb's copy keeps in-frame clones and lacks some. The data hold 80,000 to 95,000 clones, with less than 90% observed a single time. Here the sequenced sample was peripheral blood, taken from a patient treated with radiotherapy plus ipilimumab. All receptors come from a human donor with non-small cell lung cancer who had stable disease on radiotherapy plus ipilimumab.

The chain couples TRBV6-4 to TRBJ2-3, with D tentatively TRBD1 (6 bases). The CDR3 is made up of 14 amino acids. From germline, CDR1 is MRHNA and CDR2 SNTAGT. V shed 6 bases and J shed 0 bases, with 10 bases lying between them. CDR3 coding DNA: TGTGCCAGCAGCCCGGGACACAGCACAGATACGCAGTATTTT. This encodes CASSPGHSTDTQYF.

The chain couples TRBV6-1 to TRBJ2-3; tentative D call: TRBD2 (6 bases). Germline loops: CDR1 MNHNS, CDR2 SASEGT. The germline V and J ends were trimmed by 4 bases and 10 bases, with 18 bases remaining between them. The CDR3 spans 14 residues. In DNA form, the CDR3 reads TGTGCCAGCAGTGTGACTAGTTCGGTATCTGCGCAGTATTTT. Protein sequence: CASSVTSSVSAQYF.